These 31 T cell receptor beta chains were sequenced from one sample in a study of blood T cells in healthy people across ages. A second PCR of about 7 to 11 cycles used a sample-barcoded 5' primer and a J-beta primer mix. MiXCR, applied by TCRdb to the 5' RACE reads, yields one record per CDR3 protein. Here the sample spans approximately 1,700,000 distinct CDR3 sequences, roughly two fifths being singletons. Sequencing input: blood. These TCRs come from a human donor in good health.

This clonotype was seen a few times. For the CDR3, the DNA is TGTGCCAGCAGTTACGATCGGGGTCACTATGGCTACACCTTC. It codes for CASSYDRGHYGYTF. The chain couples TRBV6-5 to TRBJ1-2; D is unclear. The CDR3 contains 14 residues. The ends were cut back, 2 bases at V and 3 bases at J, with 10 bases in the middle. Germline V gene sequence: CDR1 MNHEY, CDR2 SVGAGI.

The genes are TRBV4-1 and TRBJ1-2; D is uncertain. Germline V gene lookup returns CDR1 MGHRA and CDR2 YSYEKL. Trimming stripped 0 bases from V and 6 bases from J, with 14 bases between. The CDR3 runs 15 residues. For the CDR3, the DNA is TGCGCCAGCAGCCAAGATTGGGGAGCGGGGAATGGCTACACCTTC. Its protein is CASSQDWGAGNGYTF.

A word on this clonotype: A far larger clone is just one base off, so this is likely a read error. This chain links TRBV7-9 with TRBJ1-2; D is uncertain. Deletions cut 1 base from V and 4 bases from J, with 4 bases between. The CDR3 has 12 amino acids. The germline CDR1 and CDR2 sequences are SEHNR and FQNEAQ (reference sequence). DNA for the CDR3: TGTGCCAGCAGCTTAGAGGTCTATGGCTACACCTTC. Translating it yields CASSLEVYGYTF.

The table lists this clonotype with a few counts. The chain carries TRBV20-1 and TRBJ2-5; D is perhaps TRBD2 (7 bases). The germline V and J ends were trimmed by 5 bases and 1 base, with 14 bases remaining between them. Germline V gene lookup returns CDR1 DFQATT and CDR2 SNEGSKA (reference sequence). The CDR3 is made up of 14 amino acids. CDR3 in DNA: TGCAGTGCTGCCGAGGGGGGGATCCAAGAGACCCAGTACTTC. This sequence encodes CSAAEGGIQETQYF.

V gene TRBV7-9 combines with J gene TRBJ2-5; the match to TRBD2 covers 9 bases. This CDR3 is built from 17 residues. The germline gives CDR1 SEHNR, CDR2 FQNEAQ (reference sequence). Germline trimming cut 5 bases from V and 2 bases from J; bases unmatched to any gene: 12. The CDR3 DNA reads as TGTGCCAGCAGCCCCCGGGGAGCGGGGGGACCTCAAGAGACCCAGTACTTC. Translating gives CASSPRGAGGPQETQYF.

In its sample, this clonotype was seen once. The junction departs from germline at one end; a sequencing error may be responsible. The gene calls are TRBV5-6 and TRBJ1-1, with 7 bases matching TRBD1. This CDR3 has 15 residues. Germline values: CDR1 SGHDT, CDR2 YYEEEE. CDR3 in amino acids: CASSVTGREGTGAFF. The DNA of the CDR3 is TGTGCCAGCAGCGTGACAGGGAGAGAAGGCACTGGAGCTTTCTTT.

The chain recombines TRBV5-5 with TRBJ2-3; perhaps TRBD1 as D (5 bases). Per germline, CDR1 SGHKS and CDR2 YYEKEE (reference sequence). The V and J ends lost 7 bases and 0 bases respectively, with 12 bases between them. The CDR3 is made up of 14 amino acids. CDR3 nucleotides: TGTGCCAGCCTCCAACAGGCTAGCACAGATACGCAGTATTTT. It codes for CASLQQASTDTQYF.

This clonotype has more than one count but fewer than ten. The J gene is TRBJ2-3, the V gene TRBV7-3, with 8 bases that match TRBD2. Trimming took 2 bases from V and 2 from J; bases not matched to a gene: 3. Germline CDR1 is SGHTA and CDR2 is FQGTGA. This CDR3 spans 15 amino acids. The CDR3 is CASSLRRGDTDTQYF. CDR3 bases: TGTGCCAGCAGCTTACGGCGGGGGGACACAGATACGCAGTATTTT. Drawing the rest from reference TRBV7-3 and TRBJ2-3, the complete variable domain is GAGVSQTPSNKVTEKGKYVELRCDPISGHTALYWYRQSLGQGPEFLIYFQGTGAADDSGLPNDRFFAVRPEGSVSTLKIQRTERGDSAVYLCASSLRRGDTDTQYFGPGTRLTVL.

V gene TRBV12-3 or TRBV12-4 combines with J gene TRBJ2-1; the D gene is possibly TRBD2 (6 bases). V lost 5 bases, J lost 3 bases, and 23 bases lay in between. The CDR3 extends over 18 amino acids. CDR3 loop: CASSPGVGGAGIYNEQFF. In DNA form, the CDR3 reads TGTGCCAGCAGTCCCGGGGTAGGAGGGGCCGGAATCTACAATGAGCAGTTCTTC.

The chain combines TRBV6-1 with TRBJ2-2; 7 bases match TRBD1. The length of the CDR3 is 16 residues. Unmatched junction bases numbered 6, after V lost 4 bases and J lost 1 base. CDR1 and CDR2 (germline): MNHNS, SASEGT. The CDR3 sequence: CASSASRTGNTGELFF. The CDR3 coding sequence is TGTGCCAGCAGTGCGTCAAGGACAGGGAACACCGGGGAGCTGTTTTTT.

The table lists this clonotype with a few counts. This chain uses TRBV6-2 or TRBV6-3 with TRBJ1-4, with a weak D call TRBD1 (6 bases). Germline V gene sequence: CDR1 MNHEY, CDR2 SVGEGT. V was clipped by 2 bases and J by 7 bases, with 14 bases between them. This CDR3 contains 15 residues. The CDR3 loop reads CASSYRYSDSEKLFF. The CDR3 nucleotides read TGTGCCAGCAGTTACAGATATTCGGACAGTGAAAAACTGTTTTTT.

The chain recombines TRBV10-3 with TRBJ2-3; D is undetermined. The CDR3 spans 14 residues. CDR1 and CDR2 from the germline V gene are ENHRY and SYGVKD. The V end lost 0 bases, the J end lost 2 bases, and 6 bases lay between the germline ends. The CDR3, as DNA: TGTGCCATCAGTGAGTCGAAAAACACAGATACGCAGTATTTT. It yields the protein CAISESKNTDTQYF.

This clonotype was seen a single time. The chain employs TRBV20-1 and TRBJ2-4; D is unresolved. The germline V gene has CDR1 DFQATT and CDR2 SNEGSKA (reference sequence). This CDR3 spans 10 amino acids. V was cut by 3 bases and J by 13 bases, with 10 bases left in between. The CDR3 DNA sequence: TGCAGTGCTAGTAGGTTTGAGCAGTACTTC. It translates to CSASRFEQYF.

This chain joins TRBV20-1 and TRBJ1-5; D ambiguous. Germline loops: CDR1 DFQATT, CDR2 SNEGSKA (reference sequence). V was shortened by 3 bases and J by 7 bases, with 13 bases between the two germline ends. CDR3 length: 13 residues. The CDR3 sequence: CSASSLRDQPQHF. For the CDR3, the DNA is TGCAGTGCTAGTAGCCTTCGTGACCAGCCCCAGCATTTT.

In its sample, this clonotype was seen a few times. V gene TRBV29-1 combines with J gene TRBJ2-3; no firm D call. The CDR3 covers 14 residues. V lost 2 bases and J 6 bases, leaving 15 bases between the germline ends. Germline CDR1 SQVTM, CDR2 ANQGSEA. The CDR3 protein is CSVERAELPDTQYF. CDR3 sequence (DNA): TGCAGCGTTGAAAGGGCGGAACTCCCGGATACGCAGTATTTT.

This clonotype has a handful of counts. The rearrangement links TRBV6-2 or TRBV6-3 to TRBJ2-1, with a possible D match to TRBD1 (5 bases). The CDR3 is 14 amino acids. Germline V CDR1 and CDR2: MNHEY, SVGEGT. The V end lost 6 bases, the J end lost 6 bases, and 15 bases lay between the germline ends. The CDR3 coding sequence is TGTGCCAGCAGAAATACAGGTCCGACCAATGAGCAGTTCTTC. Translating gives CASRNTGPTNEQFF.

Only a few counts were recorded for this clonotype. The rearrangement links TRBV6-2 or TRBV6-3 to TRBJ1-2; D not certain. The V end lost 5 bases, the J end lost 5 bases, and 21 bases lay between the germline ends. This CDR3 is built from 16 residues. CDR1 and CDR2 (germline): MNHEY, SVGEGT. The CDR3 DNA follows: TGTGCCAGCAGTCCCGGAGACTCGATGGACTTATATGGCTACACCTTC. This gives the protein CASSPGDSMDLYGYTF.

This clonotype was counted at least ten times. The chain uses TRBV15 and TRBJ2-3; D tentatively fits TRBD1 or TRBD2 (5 bases each). The CDR3 covers 15 residues. Germline V gene sequence: CDR1 LNHNV, CDR2 YYDKDF (reference sequence). The V gene lost 4 bases and the J gene lost 0 bases, with 11 bases spanning the gap. The CDR3 loop is CATSTNRDSTDTQYF. CDR3 coding DNA: TGTGCCACCAGCACCAATCGGGACAGCACAGATACGCAGTATTTT.

The chain has TRBV11-2 and TRBJ1-5; D remains ambiguous. CDR1 and CDR2 from the germline V gene are SGHAT and FQNNGV. V lost 1 base and J 3 bases, leaving 10 bases between the germline ends. CDR3 length: 15 residues. CDR3 region: CASSLVSGFNQPQHF. The CDR3, as DNA: TGTGCCAGCAGCTTAGTATCGGGTTTCAATCAGCCCCAGCATTTT.

This clonotype was detected a few times. In DNA form, the CDR3 reads TGTGCCAGCAGTTTGGCAGGGGAGGCAGATACGCAGTATTTT. Protein product: CASSLAGEADTQYF. The gene calls are TRBV12-3 or TRBV12-4 and TRBJ2-3; either TRBD1 or TRBD2 may supply D (6 bases each). The CDR3 contains 14 residues. V was shortened by 3 bases and J by 4 bases, with 11 bases between the two germline ends.

CDR3 in amino acids: CASSVGLAASYNEQFF. DNA for the CDR3: TGTGCCAGCAGCGTAGGACTGGCGGCTTCCTACAATGAGCAGTTCTTC. The V and J genes are TRBV9 and TRBJ2-1; D is unresolved. Trimming pared 0 bases from V and 1 base from J, leaving 11 bases between. Germline CDR1 is SGDLS and CDR2 is YYNGEE. This CDR3 region has 16 residues.

The chain combines TRBV12-3 or TRBV12-4 with TRBJ1-1; D is uncertain. The ends were cut back, 2 bases at V and 7 bases at J, with 11 bases in the middle. This CDR3 has 13 residues. The CDR3 region is CASSLSRVIEAFF. In DNA form, the CDR3 reads TGTGCCAGCAGTTTATCTAGGGTAATTGAAGCTTTCTTT.

The CDR3 region is CASTNTGIDTQYF. The CDR3 DNA follows: TGTGCCAGCACCAACACAGGGATAGATACGCAGTATTTT. The chain is built from TRBV28 and TRBJ2-3; tentatively, D is TRBD1 (6 bases). The germline CDR1 and CDR2 sequences are MDHEN and SYDVKM. V was shortened by 7 bases and J by 5 bases, with 13 bases between the two germline ends. The CDR3 covers 13 residues.

In its sample, this clonotype was seen a few times. This chain links TRBV7-9 with TRBJ2-6; 9 positions match TRBD1. V lost 8 bases, J lost 0 bases, and 11 bases stayed unmatched. Germline V CDR1 and CDR2: SEHNR, FQNEAQ (reference sequence). This CDR3 contains 18 residues. The CDR3 spells CASAQAGQGSSGANVLTF. DNA of the CDR3: TGTGCCAGCGCACAAGCGGGACAGGGCAGCTCTGGGGCCAACGTCCTGACTTTC.

V gene TRBV5-1 combines with J gene TRBJ2-3, with TRBD2 identical over 8 bases. The CDR3 consists of 15 residues. Germline V gene data show CDR1 as SGHRS and CDR2 as YFSETQ. V trimming: 5 bases; J trimming: 5 bases; junction bases outside the gene matches: 10. The CDR3, as DNA: TGCGCCAGCAGGGTCTTCGGGGGGGCCGAAGATACGCAGTATTTT. As protein: CASRVFGGAEDTQYF.

The chain uses TRBV6-6 and TRBJ1-6; D is unresolved. Germline CDR1 and CDR2: MNHNY and SVGAGI (reference sequence). CDR3 length: 18 amino acids. Trimming removed 0 bases at V and 6 bases at J, with 18 bases between. CDR3 amino acids: CASSYSVGPVTPNSPLHF. CDR3 coding DNA: TGTGCCAGCAGTTACTCGGTAGGGCCGGTCACTCCTAATTCACCCCTCCACTTT.

This clonotype has more than one count but fewer than ten. The V gene is TRBV6-5, the J gene TRBJ1-1; D gene unclear. The CDR3 spans 11 residues. Germline V gene sequence: CDR1 MNHEY, CDR2 SVGAGI. Trimming shortened V by 10 bases and J by 6 bases, and 12 bases separated the two germline ends. The CDR3 protein is CATRSGAEAFF. In nucleotides, the CDR3 is TGTGCCACCCGATCGGGAGCTGAAGCTTTCTTT.

The rearrangement links TRBV7-2 to TRBJ1-1, with no clear D. The CDR3 runs to 15 residues. In germline, CDR1 is SGHTA, CDR2 FQGNSA. The V end lost 3 bases, the J end lost 0 bases, and 11 bases lay between the germline ends. The CDR3 loop is CASSLGGFMNTEAFF. CDR3 DNA sequence: TGTGCCAGCAGCTTGGGAGGGTTTATGAACACTGAAGCTTTCTTT.

This clonotype was counted between two and nine times. The rearrangement uses TRBV6-1 and TRBJ1-4; D not certain. V lost 6 bases to trimming and J lost 0 bases, with 11 bases between them. The CDR3 is made up of 15 amino acids. From germline, CDR1 is MNHNS and CDR2 SASEGT. CDR3 sequence reads: CASSQSRTTNEKLFF. The CDR3 DNA reads as TGTGCCAGCAGCCAAAGCCGGACAACTAATGAAAAACTGTTTTTT.

The chain links TRBV4-2 to TRBJ1-1; D possibly corresponds to TRBD1 (5 bases). Germline assignment: CDR1 LGHNA and CDR2 YNFKEQ. The CDR3 is made up of 16 amino acids. V dropped 3 bases and J dropped 1 base, with 15 bases sitting between them. The CDR3 region has the DNA TGTGCCAGCAGCCATCCTCTACGACAGAAGAACACTGAAGCTTTCTTT. This sequence encodes CASSHPLRQKNTEAFF.

This clonotype came up once. V and J are TRBV6-5 and TRBJ1-5; 12 nucleotides agree with TRBD1. Germline-derived CDR1 and CDR2 are MNHEY and SVGAGI. The CDR3 runs to 15 residues. The V and J ends lost 6 bases and 7 bases, in that order; junction bases with no gene match: 7. CDR3 sequence (DNA): TGTGCCAGCAGGGGGACAGGGGGCGGGCGGCAGCCCCAGCATTTT. Protein product: CASRGTGGGRQPQHF.